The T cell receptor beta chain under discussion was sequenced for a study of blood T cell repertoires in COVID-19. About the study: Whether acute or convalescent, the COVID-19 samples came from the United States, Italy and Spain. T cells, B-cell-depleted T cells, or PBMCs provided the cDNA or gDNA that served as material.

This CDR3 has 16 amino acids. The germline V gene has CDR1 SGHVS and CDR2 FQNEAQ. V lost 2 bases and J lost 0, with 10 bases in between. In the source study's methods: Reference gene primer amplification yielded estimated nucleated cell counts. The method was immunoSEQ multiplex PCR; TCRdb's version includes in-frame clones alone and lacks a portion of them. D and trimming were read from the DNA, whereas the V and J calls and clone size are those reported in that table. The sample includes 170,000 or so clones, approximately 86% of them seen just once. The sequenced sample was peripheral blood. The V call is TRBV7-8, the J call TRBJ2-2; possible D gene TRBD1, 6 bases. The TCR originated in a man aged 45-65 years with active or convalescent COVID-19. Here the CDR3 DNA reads TGTGCCAGCAGCTTACGGCACAGGGCGAACACCGGGGAGCTGTTTTTT. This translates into CASSLRHRANTGELFF.